This is a list of T cell receptor beta chains from one sample in a study of cytomegalovirus exposure and HLA in healthy donors. Clones were sequenced by immunoSEQ multiplex PCR, and TCRdb holds only the in-frame ones, with some missing. The table includes some 91,000 clones, approximately 72% detected once. Sample: PBMCs. These receptor sequences come from a man aged 35 to 55 in good health and CMV-seropositive. Both conserved end residues are part of each CDR3. D genes are given only for firm matches. Expanded clones are given a class, and other clones once, few, many or no size at all.

D gene	J gene	V gene	clone size	CDR3 DNA	CDR3 protein
-	TRBJ1-3	TRBV7-2	-	TGTGCCAGCAGCTCCCCGGGGTCTGGAAACACCATATATTTT	CASSSPGSGNTIYF
-	TRBJ2-2	TRBV14	-	TGTGCCAGCAGCCAAGTCGCAGGCGTGAACACCGGGGAGCTGTTTTTT	CASSQVAGVNTGELFF
-	TRBJ2-3	TRBV5-4	-	TGTGCCAGCAGCGATCCGGAGAACCGGGATGTAGGCGCAGATACGCAGTATTTT	CASSDPENRDVGADTQYF
TRBD1	TRBJ2-2	TRBV5-1	-	TGCGCCAGCAGCATGTCGGGACAGGGCACCGGGGAGCTGTTTTTT	CASSMSGQGTGELFF
TRBD1	TRBJ2-4	TRBV6-6	-	TGTGCCAGCAGTCAACCCGGGACAGGGGTCTACATTCAGTACTTC	CASSQPGTGVYIQYF
TRBD1	TRBJ2-3	TRBV5-1	-	TGCGCCAGCGCGGGACAGGGCCTGGGAGATACGCAGTATTTT	CASAGQGLGDTQYF
-	TRBJ2-3	TRBV4-3	-	TGCGCCAGCAGCCGGGGCAGCACAGATACGCAGTATTTT	CASSRGSTDTQYF
-	TRBJ1-2	TRBV11-2	-	TGTGCCAGCAGCTTAGATCGAGGGAGCTACTATGGCTACACCTTC	CASSLDRGSYYGYTF
TRBD1	TRBJ1-1	TRBV5-1	-	TGCGCCAGCAGCCCCGGGACAGGATCGAACACTGAAGCTTTCTTT	CASSPGTGSNTEAFF
TRBD2	TRBJ2-1	TRBV6-4	few	TGTGCCAGCAGTAGGGGACTAGCGGGGACGTACAATGAGCAGTTCTTC	CASSRGLAGTYNEQFF
TRBD2	TRBJ2-5	TRBV2	-	TGTGCCAGCAGTGAAATACTAGCGGAAGAGACCCAGTACTTC	CASSEILAEETQYF
-	TRBJ2-5	TRBV13	-	TGTGCCAGCAGCTCCCGTGGGGAGCAGTACTTC	CASSSRGEQYF
TRBD1	TRBJ1-3	TRBV4-1	few	TGCGCCAGCAGCCAAGCGGGAGGGGGCTTTGGAAACACCATATATTTT	CASSQAGGGFGNTIYF
TRBD1	TRBJ2-3	TRBV5-1	-	TGCGCCAGCACCCTCTCAGGGGGCTGGGCAGATACGCAGTATTTT	CASTLSGGWADTQYF
TRBD2	TRBJ2-1	TRBV6-5	once	TGTGCCAGCAGTTACACGCGGGAGAATGAGCAGTTCTTC	CASSYTRENEQFF
TRBD1	TRBJ1-2	TRBV7-2	-	TGTGCCAGCAGCTTGAACAGGGGGAACTATGGCTACACCTTC	CASSLNRGNYGYTF
TRBD2	TRBJ2-3	TRBV9	-	TGTGCCAGCAGCGTAGAGGTAGCGGGAGGGCCGGGAGATACGCAGTATTTT	CASSVEVAGGPGDTQYF
-	TRBJ2-3	TRBV5-1	-	TGCGCCAGCAGCTTCTCAGGGGAAGGCACAGATACGCAGTATTTT	CASSFSGEGTDTQYF
TRBD2	TRBJ2-3	TRBV5-1	-	TGCGCCAGCAGCTTATGGACTAGCGGGGGACCTGTGGATACGCAGTATTTT	CASSLWTSGGPVDTQYF
-	TRBJ1-3	TRBV28	-	TGTGCCAGCAGTTTGCAGGGGTGGGAGAACACCATATATTTT	CASSLQGWENTIYF
-	TRBJ2-5	TRBV4-3	-	TGCGCCAGCAGCCAAGATTCCGGGACTCCCTCTTCGGACTTC	CASSQDSGTPSSDF
-	TRBJ1-1	TRBV6-5	-	TGTGCCAGCAGTTACTCTGGGCGGGGGAGCACTGAAGCTTTCTTT	CASSYSGRGSTEAFF
-	TRBJ2-7	TRBV5-5	-	TGTGCCAGCAGCTTGTCAGGGTTGGGCTCCTACGAGCAGTACTTC	CASSLSGLGSYEQYF
-	TRBJ2-5	TRBV5-1	-	TGCGCCAACCCTCGGAGAGCGGGAGAGACCCAGTACTTC	CANPRRAGETQYF
-	TRBJ1-4	TRBV4-1	-	TGCGCCAGCAGCCAAGGGCACGGGAATGAAAAACTGTTTTTT	CASSQGHGNEKLFF
-	TRBJ2-7	TRBV7-8	-	TGTGCCAGCAGCGGTTTAACAAATCGGGACACAAAAGGGCAGTACTTC	CASSGLTNRDTKGQYF
TRBD2	TRBJ2-2	TRBV9	-	TGTGCCAGCAGCGGACGCAGCGGGAGTTCAAACACCGGGGAGCTGTTTTTT	CASSGRSGSSNTGELFF
-	TRBJ1-1	TRBV10-1	few	TGCGCCAGTTCTGTCGGTGTAAACACTGAAGCTTTCTTT	CASSVGVNTEAFF
-	TRBJ2-1	TRBV5-4	-	TGTGCCAGCAGCCTTCGAACGGTTTACAATGAGCAGTTCTTC	CASSLRTVYNEQFF
-	TRBJ2-1	TRBV27	-	TGTGCCAGCAGTTCTAACCCCTCGGCAGGGGGGATTTCCTACAATGAGCAGTTCTTC	CASSSNPSAGGISYNEQFF
-	TRBJ1-1	TRBV4-2	once	TGTGCCAGCAGCCAAGTTCGTCAGGGTAACACTGAAGCTTTCTTT	CASSQVRQGNTEAFF
TRBD1	TRBJ1-5	TRBV2	-	TGTGCCAGCAGTGGACAGGGTCGACAGCCCCAGCATTTT	CASSGQGRQPQHF
TRBD1	TRBJ1-5	TRBV5-5	-	TGTGCCAGCAGCTTGGCCGACAGGGGAGGACAGCCCCAGCATTTT	CASSLADRGGQPQHF
TRBD1	TRBJ2-4	TRBV4-1	-	TGCGCCAGCAGCCAAGCCGGACAGGGTAAAAACATTCAGTACTTC	CASSQAGQGKNIQYF
TRBD2	TRBJ2-1	TRBV28	-	TGTGCCAGCAGGGCAGGGACTAGCGGGAGTGGGAATGAGCAGTTCTTC	CASRAGTSGSGNEQFF
-	TRBJ2-7	TRBV9	few	TGTGCCAGCAGCCCCGGGACTTTTTCGACCTACGAGCAGTACTTC	CASSPGTFSTYEQYF
TRBD1	TRBJ1-2	TRBV6-4	few	TGTGCCAGCAGTGAACTGTATCCCCCCGGGACAGTAGGGTTTGACTATGGCTACACCTTC	CASSELYPPGTVGFDYGYTF